These T cell receptor beta chains were read from a single sample in a study of blood T cell repertoires in COVID-19. The table came from immunoSEQ multiplex PCR; TCRdb's copy has only in-frame clones and leaves some out. The sample lists over 95,000 clones, about 85% occurring once. The sample consisted of peripheral blood. These receptors all stem from a human donor in a cohort sampled during active COVID-19. Each CDR3 is given without its conserved first and last residue.

TRBJ1-6 TRBV18 ASSPRRQRVNSPLH
TRBJ1-5 TRBV4-3 ASSQDLVQPQH
TRBJ2-2 TRBV4-3 ASSPLGNTGELF
TRBJ2-1 TRBV15 ATSSQGFRSDNEQF
TRBJ1-2 TRBV24-1 ATSDFEGRYT
TRBJ1-1 TRBV27 ASSLSRTQWGNTEAF
TRBJ1-2 TRBV25-1 ASSYQAGYGYT
TRBJ2-1 TRBV11-2 ASSFLRDSNYNEQF
TRBJ2-6 TRBV27 ASSTGGGVSGANVLT
TRBJ2-7 TRBV2 ASSPGFNEQY